This T cell receptor beta chain was captured in a study of CD8 T cells in ankylosing spondylitis. Germline loops: CDR1 MDHEN, CDR2 SYDVKM. With V trimmed by 3 bases and J by 1 base, 7 bases remained unmatched. The CDR3 consists of 16 residues. TCRdb redid the calling of the 5' RACE reads with MiXCR, one entry per CDR3 protein. The repertoire holds some 130,000 distinct CDR3 sequences, just under 7.5% seen once, with roughly 12% in the top ten. This clonotype showed up many times. Input material: blood, either unsorted or a sorted T cell fraction (not recorded which). This chain uses TRBV28 with TRBJ1-1, with 8 bases lining up with TRBD1. The sequence was obtained from a female donor with ankylosing spondylitis or in good health (not recorded which). CDR3 in DNA: TGTGCCAGCAGTTTCTCTTACAGGGGGGCGAACACTGAAGCTTTCTTT. Translating it yields CASSFSYRGANTEAFF.